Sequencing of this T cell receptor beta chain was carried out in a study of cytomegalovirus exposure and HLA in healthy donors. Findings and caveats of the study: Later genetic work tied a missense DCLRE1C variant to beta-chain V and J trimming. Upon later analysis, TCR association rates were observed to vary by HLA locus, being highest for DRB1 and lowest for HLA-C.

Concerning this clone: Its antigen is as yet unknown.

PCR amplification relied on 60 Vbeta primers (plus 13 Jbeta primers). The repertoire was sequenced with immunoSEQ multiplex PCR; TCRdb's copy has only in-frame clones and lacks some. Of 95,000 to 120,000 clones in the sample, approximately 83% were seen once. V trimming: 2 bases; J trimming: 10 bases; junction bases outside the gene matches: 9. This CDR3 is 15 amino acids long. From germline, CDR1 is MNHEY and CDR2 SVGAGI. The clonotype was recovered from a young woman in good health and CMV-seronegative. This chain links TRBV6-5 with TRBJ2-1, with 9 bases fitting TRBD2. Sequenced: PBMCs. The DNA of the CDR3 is TGTGCCAGCAGTTACGCAAGCGGGGGGCAAAGGGAGCAGTTCTTC. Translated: CASSYASGGQREQFF.